Detailed here is one T cell receptor beta chain. What it binds is unknown. These data originate in a study of cytomegalovirus exposure and HLA in healthy donors. The wider study: Across 350 to 500 genotyped donors, around 82% landed in the Caucasian-associated ancestry cluster.

The CDR3 extends over 14 amino acids. Germline V CDR1 and CDR2: GTSNPN, SVGIG (reference sequence). V shed 0 bases and J shed 4 bases, with 12 bases lying between them. Study findings and constraints: Per a later analysis, under 20,000 TCR beta sequences showed association with HLA alleles at 0.05 false discovery rate.

The PCR contained 60 Vbeta and 13 Jbeta primers. Libraries were prepared by immunoSEQ multiplex PCR; TCRdb keeps only in-frame clonotypes and omits some of them. Found here are about 130,000 clones, about 80% of them singletons; the top ten hold roughly 3.5%. The chain couples TRBV30 to TRBJ1-2; TRBD1 is a possible D gene (6 bases). The sample comprised PBMCs. The TCR originated in a woman aged 45 to 65 in good health and CMV-seronegative. The CDR3 DNA reads TGTGCCTGGAGTGTACAGCTAGGGGGCTATGGCTACACCTTC. Amino acids: CAWSVQLGGYGYTF.